This is a list of T cell receptor beta chains from one sample in a study of cytomegalovirus exposure and HLA in healthy donors. Using immunoSEQ multiplex PCR, the repertoire was profiled, and TCRdb retains in-frame clones only, with some absent. This repertoire shows under 120,000 clones, less than 75% found once; its top ten account for about a tenth. The sample was PBMCs. The receptors originated from a man in his forties or fifties in good health and CMV-seropositive. Each CDR3 is given with its conserved first and last residue.

V gene	J gene	CDR3 protein
TRBV5-1	TRBJ2-4	CASSLHRSTDAKNIQYF
TRBV4-3	TRBJ2-1	CASSQVPGSGSSYNEQFF
TRBV5-4	TRBJ2-2	CASSAGLAGEIGELFF
TRBV7-3	TRBJ2-1	CASSSGLARSNEQFF
TRBV4-1	TRBJ1-2	CASSPTGTGAYGYTF
TRBV15	TRBJ1-2	CATSREHRGPDGYTF
TRBV29-1	TRBJ1-4	CSVPGLTNEKLFF
TRBV19	TRBJ1-1	CASSPRQGANTEAFF
TRBV27	TRBJ2-2	CASTGTLKGGELFF
TRBV7-7	TRBJ2-1	CASSRTDHEQFF
TRBV7-9	TRBJ1-1	CASSINRDEAFF
TRBV10-2	TRBJ2-5	CASGGLAELGQETQYF
TRBV19	TRBJ2-3	CASSETGSHTDTQYF
TRBV11-2	TRBJ2-7	CASSSRTGLLYEQYF
TRBV27	TRBJ2-1	CASSLSAGAGNEQFF
TRBV5-1	TRBJ1-1	CASSLAMTGGHTEAFF
TRBV7-9	TRBJ2-1	CASSPDSNEQFF
TRBV29-1	TRBJ2-7	CSVENRTYEQYF
TRBV25-1	TRBJ2-2	CASQGANTGELFF
TRBV11-2	TRBJ2-7	CASSTGGWTSHYEQYF
TRBV14	TRBJ1-4	CASSPRTATNEKLFF
TRBV12-5	TRBJ1-2	CASGLSGNYGYTF
TRBV30	TRBJ2-7	CAWILRGQYSYEQYF
TRBV10-2	TRBJ2-7	CASSHPNYEQYF
TRBV28	TRBJ2-1	CASTPSGTPYNEQFF
TRBV28	TRBJ2-3	CASSLLGAGSSGDTQYF
TRBV7-7	TRBJ2-1	CASSPDNSLDEQFF
TRBV19	TRBJ1-2	CASTTGNGYTF
TRBV28	TRBJ2-1	CASSPLAGVHEQFF
TRBV7-8	TRBJ2-7	CASSSGTGVYEQYF
TRBV6-6	TRBJ1-1	CASSYSPGMNTEAFF
TRBV6-5	TRBJ2-5	CASSRQGVGTQYF
TRBV4-2	TRBJ1-2	CASSQEVGQGADGYTF
TRBV9	TRBJ2-1	CASSPLADSYNEQFF
TRBV6-1	TRBJ2-3	CASSLTVSTDTQYF
TRBV19	TRBJ1-2	CASRGTALHYGYTF
TRBV10-1	TRBJ1-1	CASSEAKITEAFF
TRBV11-2	TRBJ1-2	CASSPGTGSSYGYTF
TRBV4-2	TRBJ2-3	CASSPFSQRGTDTQYF
TRBV14	TRBJ2-3	CASSHFPGQGSSTDTQYF
TRBV5-6	TRBJ2-1	CASSPTTGTGYNEQFF
TRBV5-4	TRBJ2-2	CASSSGGFGAGELFF
TRBV19	TRBJ2-2	CASSFRAGGGTGELFF
TRBV2	TRBJ1-5	CASSDRGSNQPQHF
TRBV11-2	TRBJ2-1	CASSSIVSSGGVNEQFF
TRBV10-1	TRBJ2-3	CASSDSGDEINTQYF
TRBV10-3	TRBJ2-2	CAINKEAGADTGELFF
TRBV21-1	TRBJ2-5	CASSPAGTQYF
TRBV5-1	TRBJ1-1	CASSFTWGGTEAFF
TRBV27	TRBJ2-3	CASSKRLTDTQYF
TRBV6-5	TRBJ2-5	CASSYSQGVETQYF
TRBV7-2	TRBJ1-5	CASSNRDRVDQPQHF
TRBV5-6	TRBJ1-5	CASSLAGNQPQHF
TRBV7-2	TRBJ2-7	CASSFPGLVSGEQYF
TRBV6-5	TRBJ2-1	CASRRSASGFNEQFF
TRBV5-1	TRBJ1-1	CANSLVWGVSTEAFF
TRBV6-6	TRBJ2-5	CASRRSGRAEETQYF